The rows below give T cell receptor beta chains drawn from one sample of a study of blood T cells in healthy people across ages. TCRdb re-derived calls from the 5' RACE reads in MiXCR, one entry per CDR3 protein. The sample holds some 640,000 distinct CDR3 sequences, roughly 31% seen once. Sequenced input: blood. These receptors all stem from an elderly woman in good health. The CDR3 runs from the conserved cysteine through the conserved F or W. The order of the fields is D gene, clone size, J gene, V gene, CDR3 DNA, CDR3 protein. The D gene is left open where the match is weak. Not all rows give a size; the values are once, few, many and, for expanded clones, a class.

.,once,TRBJ1-1,TRBV30,.,CALRFGSMNTEAFF
.,few,TRBJ1-1,TRBV12-3/TRBV12-4,TGTGCCAGCAGTTTGGTGAGGGAAGCTTTCTTT,CASSLVREAFF
.,many,TRBJ1-5,TRBV7-9,TGTGCCAGCAGCTTCGGGGGGCCGGTTAATCAGCCCCAGCATTTT,CASSFGGPVNQPQHF
TRBD2,.,TRBJ2-5,TRBV7-2,TGTGCCAGCAGCCCAACGGGACTAGCGGGGCGTGAGCAGTACTTC,CASSPTGLAGREQYF
TRBD1,.,TRBJ1-2,TRBV9,TGTGCCAGCAGCGCCACCGGGACAGGGGGCTGGGGGTATGGCTACACCTTC,CASSATGTGGWGYGYTF
.,many,TRBJ1-2,TRBV7-2,TGTGCCAGCAACTACCCCGCAGGACGTGATAATGGGTACACCTTC,CASNYPAGRDNGYTF
.,.,TRBJ1-1,TRBV30,TGTGCCTGGAGTCCCGCGGAGTACACTGAAGCTTTCTTT,CAWSPAEYTEAFF
.,few,TRBJ1-5,TRBV7-3,TGTGCCAGCAGCTTATTGGCAGGAGGCCAGCCCCAGCATTTT,CASSLLAGGQPQHF
TRBD1,many,TRBJ2-6,TRBV15,TGTGCCACCAGCAGAGGGCCCGGGACAGGGGACCGCTCTGGGGCCAACGTCCTGACTTTC,CATSRGPGTGDRSGANVLTF
TRBD2,many,TRBJ2-5,TRBV15,TGTGCCACCAGCAGAGGATGGACTAGCGGAAACCAAGAGACCCAGTACTTC,CATSRGWTSGNQETQYF
.,.,TRBJ1-5,TRBV4-2,TGTGCCGGCAGCCAAGACGAGGAGGCGTGGGGGGGCCAGCCCCAGCATTTT,CAGSQDEEAWGGQPQHF
TRBD2,.,TRBJ2-1,TRBV20-1,TGCAGTGCTAGAGATAAACTAGCGGGGGGTGATGAGCAGTTCTTC,CSARDKLAGGDEQFF
.,many,TRBJ2-3,TRBV3-1,TGTGCCAGCAGCCAAGAATGGAGTACTAGCACAGATACGCAGTATTTT,CASSQEWSTSTDTQYF
.,many,TRBJ2-3,TRBV5-1,TGCGCCAGCAGGACAGGCTCCACAGATACGCAGTATTTT,CASRTGSTDTQYF
TRBD1,.,TRBJ1-5,TRBV20-1,TGCAGTGCTTTGGACAGGGGGTCACCCCAGCATTTT,CSALDRGSPQHF
.,many,TRBJ2-7,TRBV10-3,TGTGCCATCACTCCGACAGGCTACGAGCAGTACTTC,CAITPTGYEQYF
.,.,TRBJ2-7,TRBV11-2,TGTGCCAGCAGCCTGACTCGGACAAACGAGCAGTACTTC,CASSLTRTNEQYF
.,.,TRBJ2-7,TRBV28,TGTGCCAGCAGTACCCCCGAGTGGGGAATGGGGAACGAGCAGTACTTC,CASSTPEWGMGNEQYF
TRBD1,few,TRBJ2-7,TRBV5-1,TGCGCCAGCAGCCCGGGGACAGCCCTAGTCTACGAGCAGTACTTC,CASSPGTALVYEQYF
TRBD1,.,TRBJ1-1,TRBV5-1,TGCGCCAGCAGCTCGGGACAGCGTGCCTCAGCTTTCTTT,CASSSGQRASAFF
TRBD1,many,TRBJ1-2,TRBV5-1,TGCGCCAGCAGCTGGGACAGCTATGGCTACACCTTC,CASSWDSYGYTF
TRBD2,.,TRBJ2-3,TRBV7-2,TGTGCCAGCACCATTCCGGGACTAGCGATCACAGATACGCAGTATTTT,CASTIPGLAITDTQYF
TRBD1,many,TRBJ1-2,TRBV20-1,TGCAGTGCTAGGGCATCCAGGGGACAGCCTGTCTATGGCTACACCTTC,CSARASRGQPVYGYTF
TRBD2,many,TRBJ2-3,TRBV14,TGTGCCAGCAGCCAAGATAAACGACTAGCGGGCACAGATACGCAGTATTTT,CASSQDKRLAGTDTQYF
TRBD2,many,TRBJ2-5,TRBV2,TGTGCCAGCAGTGAAGGCCTCGGACTAGCGGGCAACCAAGAGACCCAGTACTTC,CASSEGLGLAGNQETQYF
.,.,TRBJ2-5,TRBV3-1,TGTGCCAGCAGCCAAGGGCAGGGTACCTACGTGCAGTACTTC,CASSQGQGTYVQYF
TRBD2,.,TRBJ2-5,TRBV20-1,TGCAGTGCTGGTAGCGGGGGGGCCGGAGAGACCCAGTACTTC,CSAGSGGAGETQYF